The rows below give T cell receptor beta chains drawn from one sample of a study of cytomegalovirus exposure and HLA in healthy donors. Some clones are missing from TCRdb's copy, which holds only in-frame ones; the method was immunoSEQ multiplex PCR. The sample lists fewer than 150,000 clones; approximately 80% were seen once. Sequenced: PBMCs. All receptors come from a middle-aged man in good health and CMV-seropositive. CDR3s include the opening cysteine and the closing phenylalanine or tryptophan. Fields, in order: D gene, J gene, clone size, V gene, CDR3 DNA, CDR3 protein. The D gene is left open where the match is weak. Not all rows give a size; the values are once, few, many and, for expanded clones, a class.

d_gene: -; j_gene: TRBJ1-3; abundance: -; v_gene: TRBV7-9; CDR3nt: TGTGCCAGCAGCCCCGAGATGAGGAGCTCTGGAAACACCATATATTTT; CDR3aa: CASSPEMRSSGNTIYF
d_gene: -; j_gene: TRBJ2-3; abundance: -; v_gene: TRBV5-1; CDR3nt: TGCGCCAGCAGCCCGGCCGTGGACACAAACACAGATACGCAGTATTTT; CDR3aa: CASSPAVDTNTDTQYF
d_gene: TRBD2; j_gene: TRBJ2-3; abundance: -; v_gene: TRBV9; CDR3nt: TGTGCCAGCAGCGTAGAGAGCGGGAGGCCCCCCCGGGATACGCAGTATTTT; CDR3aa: CASSVESGRPPRDTQYF
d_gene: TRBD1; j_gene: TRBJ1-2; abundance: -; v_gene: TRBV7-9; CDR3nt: TGTGCCAGCAGCTCGGGACAGGGGCCCTATGGCTACACCTTC; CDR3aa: CASSSGQGPYGYTF
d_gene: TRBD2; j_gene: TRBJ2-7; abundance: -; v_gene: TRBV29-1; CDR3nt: TGCAGCGTCGGCATCCCGGGACTAGCTTCCTACGAGCAGTACTTC; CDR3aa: CSVGIPGLASYEQYF
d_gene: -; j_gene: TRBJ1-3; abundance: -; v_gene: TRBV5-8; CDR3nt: TGTGCCAGCAGCTTGTGGGGAACTAGCTCTGGAAACACCATATATTTT; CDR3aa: CASSLWGTSSGNTIYF
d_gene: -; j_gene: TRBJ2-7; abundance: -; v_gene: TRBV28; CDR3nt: TGTGCCAGCAGTGGTGACAGACCTGGGCAGTACTTC; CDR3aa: CASSGDRPGQYF
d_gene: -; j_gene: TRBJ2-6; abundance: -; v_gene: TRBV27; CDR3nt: TGTGCCAGCAGTCCAACAGGGCCTGGGGCCAACGTCCTGACTTTC; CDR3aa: CASSPTGPGANVLTF
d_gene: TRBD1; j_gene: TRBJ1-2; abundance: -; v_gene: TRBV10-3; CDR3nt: TGTGCCATCAGTATCGGGACAGCCTATGGCTACACCTTC; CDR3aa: CAISIGTAYGYTF
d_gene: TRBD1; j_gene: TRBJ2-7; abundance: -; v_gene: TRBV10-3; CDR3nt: TGTGCCATCAACGACAGGGTAGAGCTATCGGGGGAGCAGTACTTC; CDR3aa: CAINDRVELSGEQYF
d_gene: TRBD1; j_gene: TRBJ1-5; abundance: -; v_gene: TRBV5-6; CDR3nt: TGTGCCAGCAGCTCTTATGGCAGGGGGCCTAGTCAGCCCCAGCATTTT; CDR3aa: CASSSYGRGPSQPQHF
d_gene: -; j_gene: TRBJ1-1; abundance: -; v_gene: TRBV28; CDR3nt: TGTGCCAGTTGCTTGGGCGGGGTGGGCACTGAAGCTTTCTTT; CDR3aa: CASCLGGVGTEAFF
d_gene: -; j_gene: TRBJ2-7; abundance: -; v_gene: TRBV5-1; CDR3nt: TGCGCCAGCAGCGTGGGGGCGGGAGTCTCGTACGAGCAGTACTTC; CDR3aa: CASSVGAGVSYEQYF
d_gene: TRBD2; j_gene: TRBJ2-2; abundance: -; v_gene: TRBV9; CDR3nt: TGTGCCAGCAGCGTAAGGTCTAGCGGTTCCACCGGGGAGCTGTTTTTT; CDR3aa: CASSVRSSGSTGELFF
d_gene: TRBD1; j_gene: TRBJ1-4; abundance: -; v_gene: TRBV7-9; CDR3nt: TGTGCCAGCAGCTTATTGGGACAGACCCCCAGGGAGGAAAAACTGTTTTTT; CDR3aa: CASSLLGQTPREEKLFF
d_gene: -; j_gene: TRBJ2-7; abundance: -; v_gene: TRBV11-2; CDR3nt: TGTGCCAGCAGCTCGACCGCAGGGATCGCCTACGAGCAGTACTTC; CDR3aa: CASSSTAGIAYEQYF
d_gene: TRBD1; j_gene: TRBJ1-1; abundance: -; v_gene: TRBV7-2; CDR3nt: TGTGCCAGCAGCTTAGATCGGGACAGGGGTGAAGCTTTCTTT; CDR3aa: CASSLDRDRGEAFF
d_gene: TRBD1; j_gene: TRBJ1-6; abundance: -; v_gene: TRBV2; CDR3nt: TGTGCCAGCAGTGAAAGGGAGGCAGGGGGGTTTGGGTCACCCCTCCACTTT; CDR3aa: CASSEREAGGFGSPLHF
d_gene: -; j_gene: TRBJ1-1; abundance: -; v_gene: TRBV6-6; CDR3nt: TGTGCCAGCAAGAGGTCCGCTTTAAACACTGAAGCTTTCTTT; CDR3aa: CASKRSALNTEAFF
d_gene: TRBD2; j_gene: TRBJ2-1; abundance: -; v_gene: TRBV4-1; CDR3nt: TGCGCCAGCAGCCGGACGAATAGCGGGGGGACCTACAATGAGCAGTTCTTC; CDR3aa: CASSRTNSGGTYNEQFF
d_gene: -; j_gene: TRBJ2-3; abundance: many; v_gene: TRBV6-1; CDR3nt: TGTGCCAGCAGCGGAGATACGCAGTATTTT; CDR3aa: CASSGDTQYF
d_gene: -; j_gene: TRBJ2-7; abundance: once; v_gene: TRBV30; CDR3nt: TGTGCCTGGACCCACTTGACCGGGGAATACGAGCAGTACTTC; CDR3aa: CAWTHLTGEYEQYF
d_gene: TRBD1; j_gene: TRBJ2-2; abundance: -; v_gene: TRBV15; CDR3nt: TGTGCCACCAGGCAACAGGGGGCAAACGGGGAGCTGTTTTTT; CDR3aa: CATRQQGANGELFF
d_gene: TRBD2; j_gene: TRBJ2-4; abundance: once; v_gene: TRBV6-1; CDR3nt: TGTGCCATCGCGGGGGAGTTAGGGACAAACATTCAGTACTTC; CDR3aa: CAIAGELGTNIQYF
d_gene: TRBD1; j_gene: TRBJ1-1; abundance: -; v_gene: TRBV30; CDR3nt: TGTGCCTGGAGCGCCAGGGGGCACACTGAAGCTTTCTTT; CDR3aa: CAWSARGHTEAFF
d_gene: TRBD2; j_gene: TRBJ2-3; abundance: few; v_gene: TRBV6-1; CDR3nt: TGTGCCAGCAGGCTAGCGGGAGAGACAGATACGCAGTATTTT; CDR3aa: CASRLAGETDTQYF
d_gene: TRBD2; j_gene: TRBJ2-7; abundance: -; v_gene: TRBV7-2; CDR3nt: TGTGCCAGCAGCTTAGCCTTAGGGAGGGCAACTCGAGAGCAGTACTTC; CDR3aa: CASSLALGRATREQYF
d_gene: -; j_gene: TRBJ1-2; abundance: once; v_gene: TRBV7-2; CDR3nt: TGTGCCAGCAGCTTAGGAAGGAGCGCGGGGAGTGGCTACACCTTC; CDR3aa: CASSLGRSAGSGYTF
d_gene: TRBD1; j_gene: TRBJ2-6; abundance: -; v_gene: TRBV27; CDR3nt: TGTGCCAGCAGCCCGGGACAGGGGCGCGGGGCCAACGTCCTGACTTTC; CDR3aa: CASSPGQGRGANVLTF
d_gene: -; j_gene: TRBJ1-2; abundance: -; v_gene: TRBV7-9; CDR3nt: TGTGCCAGCGGAGGGCCCTACAGCTATGGCTACACCTTC; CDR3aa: CASGGPYSYGYTF
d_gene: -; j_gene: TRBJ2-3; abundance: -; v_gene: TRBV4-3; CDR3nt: TGCGCCAGCAGCCAAGAGAGCGACGGAGATGGAGATACGCAGTATTTT; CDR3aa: CASSQESDGDGDTQYF
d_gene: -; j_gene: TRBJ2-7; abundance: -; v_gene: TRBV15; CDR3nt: TGTGCCACCAGCAGAGAGGGGGCCCACGAGCAGTACTTC; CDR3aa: CATSREGAHEQYF
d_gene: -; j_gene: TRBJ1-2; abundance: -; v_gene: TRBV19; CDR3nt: TGTGCCAGTGGGTCAGCGGGGAATTACTATGGCTACACCTTC; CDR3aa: CASGSAGNYYGYTF
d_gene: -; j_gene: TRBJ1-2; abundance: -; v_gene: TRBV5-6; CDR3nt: TGTGCCAGCAGCATCGATCCCCCGACAGCTAACTATGGCTACACCTTC; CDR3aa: CASSIDPPTANYGYTF
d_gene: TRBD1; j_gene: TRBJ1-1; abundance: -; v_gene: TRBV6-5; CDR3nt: TGTGCCAGCAGTTACCAACCGACAGGGGGTAACACTGAAGCTTTCTTT; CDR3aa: CASSYQPTGGNTEAFF
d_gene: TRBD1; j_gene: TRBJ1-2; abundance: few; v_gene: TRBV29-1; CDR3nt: TGCAGCGTAGGCGAGGGACAGCTCTCATATGGCTACACCTTC; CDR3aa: CSVGEGQLSYGYTF